What follows are 29 T cell receptor beta chains derived from one specimen sequenced in a study of blood T cell repertoires in COVID-19. Sequenced by immunoSEQ multiplex PCR; TCRdb stores in-frame clones only, minus some. The top ten hold around 2% of the sample, which has about 260,000 clones, approximately 80% seen once. The sample taken for sequencing was peripheral blood. The receptor set was obtained from a woman older than 75 with acute or convalescent COVID-19.

A few counts support this clone. This rearrangement joins TRBV6-2 or TRBV6-3 to TRBJ2-7; 7 nucleotides line up with TRBD2. V gave up 2 bases and J gave up 7 bases; unmatched junction bases: 11. This CDR3 has 15 residues. CDR1 MNHEY and CDR2 SVGEGT come from the germline V gene. The CDR3 DNA sequence: TGTGCCAGCAGTTACCGGGCGGGAGCTGTTCAGGAGCAGTACTTC. It encodes CASSYRAGAVQEQYF.

V gene TRBV30 combines with J gene TRBJ1-2, with D possibly being TRBD1 (5 bases). V gave up 2 bases and J gave up 8 bases, with 15 bases separating them. CDR3 size: 13 residues. CDR1 and CDR2 (germline): GTSNPN, SVGIG (reference sequence). The CDR3, as DNA: TGTGCCTGGAGTCCCGCAGGGCCTCGCGGCTACACCTTC. Amino acid sequence: CAWSPAGPRGYTF.

The chain uses TRBV28 and TRBJ2-7; the match to TRBD2 covers 13 bases. V shed 6 bases and J 3 bases; nucleotides not matched to a gene: 8. CDR1 and CDR2 from the germline V gene are MDHEN and SYDVKM. This CDR3 contains 16 residues. The DNA of the CDR3 is TGTGCCAGCAGCAGGGGGACTAGCGGGATTTTCTACGAGCAGTACTTC. Protein sequence: CASSRGTSGIFYEQYF.

This sequence joins TRBV7-2 and TRBJ2-7, with TRBD1 matching 9 bases. CDR3 length: 15 amino acids. The germline V gene encodes CDR1 SGHTA and CDR2 FQGNSA. Trimming cost V 1 base and J 1 base; bases outside gene matches: 2. The CDR3 DNA sequence: TGTGCCAGCAGCTTAGACAGGGGGCAATCCTACGAGCAGTACTTC. Translating gives CASSLDRGQSYEQYF.

Concerning this clone itself: Other DNA sequences in the sample encode the same CDR3. CDR3: CASSLARDTQYF. In DNA form, the CDR3 reads TGTGCCAGCAGTTTAGCTAGAGATACGCAGTATTTT. The chain uses TRBV12-3 or TRBV12-4 and TRBJ2-3; D call uncertain. The length of the CDR3 is 12 residues. V lost 0 bases and J lost 5, with 3 bases in between.

This clone was recorded only once. The rearrangement uses TRBV2 and TRBJ2-3; TRBD2 matches 8 bases. Looked up from germline, CDR1 is SNHLY and CDR2 is FYNNEI. The CDR3 has 15 amino acids. Trimming removed 8 bases from V and 1 base from J; junction bases left unmatched: 8. The CDR3 is CASRTRAGGTDTQYF. The CDR3 nucleotides are TGTGCCAGCCGGACGCGAGCGGGGGGCACAGATACGCAGTATTTT.

The chain joins TRBV11-1 to TRBJ1-6; 7 positions match TRBD1. Germline V gives CDR1 SGHAT, CDR2 FQDESV (reference sequence). This CDR3 contains 15 residues. V shed 7 bases and J 6 bases; nucleotides not matched to a gene: 9. The CDR3 sequence is CASKEQGLGNSPLHF. The CDR3 coding sequence is TGTGCCAGCAAAGAACAGGGGCTAGGTAATTCACCCCTCCACTTT.

This clone was counted a single time. The chain joins TRBV28 to TRBJ1-5; D call uncertain. Germline lookup yields CDR1 MDHEN and CDR2 SYDVKM. The CDR3 spans 16 residues. The V end was cut by 1 base, the J end by 2 bases, with 12 bases between. In DNA form, the CDR3 reads TGTGCCAGCAGTTTATTGGTGGGCCGAGGCAATCAGCCCCAGCATTTT. Amino acid sequence: CASSLLVGRGNQPQHF.

The rearrangement uses TRBV30 and TRBJ1-4; D might be TRBD1 (5 bases). Germline V gives CDR1 GTSNPN, CDR2 SVGIG (reference sequence). Trimming cost V 2 bases and J 7 bases, with 17 bases left between them. This CDR3 region has 15 residues. The CDR3 DNA follows: TGTGCCTGGAGTTTACTAGGGACTGACATTGAAAAACTGTTTTTT. Encoded protein: CAWSLLGTDIEKLFF.

This clone was seen only once. The chain uses TRBV5-1 and TRBJ1-4; D is unresolved. Germline V CDR1 and CDR2: SGHRS, YFSETQ. The CDR3 is 15 amino acids. Trimming left V 5 bases short and J 3 bases short, with 14 bases between. The CDR3 loop reads CASSGPQPSNEKLFF. CDR3 bases: TGCGCCAGCAGTGGGCCCCAGCCATCTAATGAAAAACTGTTTTTT. Combining the CDR3 with reference TRBV5-1 and TRBJ1-4 gives the whole variable domain KAGVTQTPRYLIKTRGQQVTLSCSPISGHRSVSWYQQTPGQGLQFLFEYFSETQRNKGNFPGRFSGRQFSNSRSEMNVSTLELGDSALYLCASSGPQPSNEKLFFGSGTQLSVL.

On this clone: The sample contains more than one DNA sequence encoding this CDR3. J is TRBJ1-5 and V is TRBV27; no firm D call. CDR3 length: 13 amino acids. CDR1 is MNHEY and CDR2 is SMNVEV in the germline V gene (reference sequence). Trimming pared 3 bases from V and 3 bases from J, leaving 6 bases between. The CDR3 sequence is CASSFSLNQPQHF. CDR3 coding DNA: TGTGCCAGCAGTTTTAGTCTCAATCAGCCCCAGCATTTT.

V gene TRBV28 combines with J gene TRBJ2-7; possible D gene TRBD1, 5 bases. Trimming removed 5 bases at V and 2 bases at J, with 7 bases between. The CDR3 covers 12 residues. The germline gives CDR1 MDHEN, CDR2 SYDVKM. DNA of the CDR3: TGTGCCAGCAGTGACAGCCCCTACGAGCAGTACTTC. It yields the protein CASSDSPYEQYF.

This clone was counted once. The chain links TRBV30 to TRBJ1-6; D not resolved. The V gene's germline CDR1 is GTSNPN and CDR2 SVGIG (reference sequence). The CDR3 is 13 amino acids. Trimming removed 8 bases at V and 7 bases at J, with 15 bases between. The CDR3 nucleotides read TGTGCCCTACAGACAACCCCGAATTCACCCCTCCACTTT. Protein sequence: CALQTTPNSPLHF. The full variable domain, rest sourced from reference TRBV30 and TRBJ1-6, is SQTIHQWPATLVQPVGSPLSLECTVEGTSNPNLYWYRQAAGRGLQLLFYSVGIGQISSEVPQNLSASRPQDRQFILSSKKLLLSDSGFYLCALQTTPNSPLHFGNGTRLTVT.

This clone was seen a few times. The gene calls are TRBV12-5 and TRBJ1-5; weak D call: TRBD1 (6 bases). The CDR3 contains 15 residues. V gave up 6 bases and J gave up 4 bases, with 16 bases separating them. Germline lookup yields CDR1 LGHNT and CDR2 FRNRAP. This chain's CDR3 is CASGRTENGNQPQHF. In DNA form, the CDR3 reads TGTGCTAGTGGACGGACAGAGAACGGAAATCAGCCCCAGCATTTT.

Turning to this clone: This sample also contains other DNA sequences that code for the same CDR3. The V gene is TRBV18, the J gene TRBJ2-2; D is ambiguous. V was clipped by 3 bases and J by 4 bases, with 3 bases between them. The CDR3 extends over 12 amino acids. Looked up from germline, CDR1 is KGHSH and CDR2 is LQKENI. CDR3 coding DNA: TGTGCCAGCTCACCCCTCACCGGGGAGCTGTTTTTT. It specifies CASSPLTGELFF.

The CDR3 loop is CASSIQAGGPGYTDTQYF. In DNA, the CDR3 is TGTGCCAGCAGCATTCAAGCGGGAGGGCCGGGGTACACAGATACGCAGTATTTT. The gene calls are TRBV5-6 and TRBJ2-3; 10 bases align to TRBD2. The length of the CDR3 is 18 residues. After removal of 4 bases from V and 2 bases from J, the junction contained 13 bases not matched to a gene. CDR1 and CDR2 (germline): SGHDT, YYEEEE.

The chain has TRBV3-1 (or the pseudogene TRBV3-2) and TRBJ1-1; the match to TRBD1 covers 8 bases. CDR3 length: 15 amino acids. Trimming took 5 bases from V and 3 from J; bases not matched to a gene: 8. CDR1 is LGHDT, CDR2 YNNKEL, per germline (reference sequence). The CDR3 loop is CASSRRTGPYTEAFF. The CDR3 coding sequence is TGTGCCAGCAGCAGACGGACAGGGCCTTACACTGAAGCTTTCTTT.

The count of this clone is one. The chain combines TRBV2 with TRBJ1-1; 7 bases map to TRBD1. The J segment lost 2 bases and the V segment lost 6 bases, leaving 6 bases of the junction unmatched. Germline V gene sequence: CDR1 SNHLY, CDR2 FYNNEI. This CDR3 contains 14 residues. CDR3 region: CASSRQGSNTEAFF. The DNA for the CDR3 is TGTGCCAGCAGCCGACAGGGCTCAAACACTGAAGCTTTCTTT.

This clone was detected only a few times. The J gene is TRBJ1-1, the V gene TRBV19, with TRBD1 matching 7 bases. Germline assignment: CDR1 LNHDA and CDR2 SQIVND (reference sequence). The CDR3 spans 15 residues. V lost 5 bases to trimming and J lost 4 bases; unmatched junction nucleotides: 10. The CDR3 here is CASSVRQGLGTEAFF. The CDR3 DNA is TGTGCCAGTAGTGTTCGACAGGGACTTGGCACTGAAGCTTTCTTT.

In this sample, this clone turned up a few times. The chain joins TRBV2 to TRBJ2-5, with TRBD2 as a possible D gene (6 bases). Germline V gives CDR1 SNHLY, CDR2 FYNNEI. The CDR3 covers 15 residues. Deletions cut 7 bases from V and 4 bases from J, with 19 bases between. CDR3 sequence reads: CASTAQWTEGETQYF. CDR3 nucleotide sequence: TGTGCCAGCACCGCCCAATGGACGGAGGGAGAGACCCAGTACTTC. The variable domain in full, with the rest retrieved from reference TRBV2 and TRBJ2-5, is EPEVTQTPSHQVTQMGQEVILRCVPISNHLYFYWYRQILGQKVEFLVSFYNNEISEKSEIFDDQFSVERPDGSNFTLKIRSTKLEDSAMYFCASTAQWTEGETQYFGPGTRLLVL.

The gene calls are TRBV20-1 and TRBJ1-2, with D uncertain. The germline gives CDR1 DFQATT, CDR2 SNEGSKA (reference sequence). The CDR3 is made up of 15 amino acids. The V gene lost 3 bases and the J gene lost 3 bases, with 17 bases spanning the gap. This CDR3 reads CSASSWREKDYGYTF. In nucleotides, the CDR3 is TGCAGTGCTAGTTCATGGAGGGAAAAAGACTATGGCTACACCTTC.

This chain uses TRBV7-9 with TRBJ2-1, with 7 bases matching TRBD1. CDR1 is SEHNR and CDR2 is FQNEAQ in the germline V gene (reference sequence). The CDR3 extends over 15 amino acids. V trimming: 4 bases; J trimming: 8 bases; junction bases outside the gene matches: 11. The CDR3 DNA follows: TGTGCCAGCAGCTCGAGGGGGCTACCGATGGATGAGCAGTTCTTC. This codes for CASSSRGLPMDEQFF.

The count of this clone is one. The chain recombines TRBV7-2 with TRBJ2-2, with D possibly matching TRBD1 (5 bases). The CDR3 is 15 amino acids. Looked up from germline, CDR1 is SGHTA and CDR2 is FQGNSA. V was cut by 5 bases and J by 1 base, with 11 bases left in between. Written as DNA, the CDR3 is TGTGCCAGCAGCCCACCAGGGCGGAACACCGGGGAGCTGTTTTTT. Translated: CASSPPGRNTGELFF. Supplemented by reference TRBV7-2 and TRBJ2-2, the full variable domain reads GAGVSQSPSNKVTEKGKDVELRCDPISGHTALYWYRQSLGQGLEFLIYFQGNSAPDKSGLPSDRFSAERTGGSVSTLTIQRTQQEDSAVYLCASSPPGRNTGELFFGEGSRLTVL.

The rearrangement links TRBV28 to TRBJ2-7; TRBD1 aligns across 9 bases. V was clipped by 6 bases and J by 1 base; unmatched bases: 7. Germline-derived CDR1 and CDR2 are MDHEN and SYDVKM. This CDR3 is 15 amino acids long. CDR3 in amino acids: CASRPTGTGSYEQYF. CDR3 coding DNA: TGTGCCAGCAGGCCAACCGGGACAGGGTCCTACGAGCAGTACTTC.

This chain links TRBV19 with TRBJ2-3; perhaps TRBD1 as D (6 bases). CDR1 and CDR2 (germline): LNHDA, SQIVND (reference sequence). The V and J ends lost 4 bases and 0 bases respectively, with 11 bases between them. There are 15 residues in the CDR3. CDR3 coding DNA: TGTGCCAGTAGTAGTGACAGGAGTAGCACAGATACGCAGTATTTT. Amino acids: CASSSDRSSTDTQYF. The full variable domain, rest sourced from reference TRBV19 and TRBJ2-3, is DGGITQSPKYLFRKEGQNVTLSCEQNLNHDAMYWYRQDPGQGLRLIYYSQIVNDFQKGDIAEGYSVSREKKESFPLTVTSAQKNPTAFYLCASSSDRSSTDTQYFGPGTRLTVL.

The rearrangement joins TRBV28 to TRBJ2-7; 9 bases agree with TRBD1. This CDR3 has 14 amino acids. CDR1 MDHEN and CDR2 SYDVKM come from the germline V gene. V gave up 3 bases and J gave up 4 bases; unmatched junction bases: 4. The CDR3 sequence is CASSFDRGSYEQYF. The CDR3, as DNA: TGTGCCAGCAGTTTTGACAGGGGGTCGTACGAGCAGTACTTC.

The chain couples TRBV9 to TRBJ1-5; weak D call: TRBD1 (6 bases). CDR3 length: 15 residues. The V and J ends lost 3 bases and 0 bases respectively, with 10 bases between them. Germline values: CDR1 SGDLS, CDR2 YYNGEE. Written as DNA, the CDR3 is TGTGCCAGCAGCGCCGAGGGGGATAGCAATCAGCCCCAGCATTTT. This translates into CASSAEGDSNQPQHF.

A few counts support this clone. The chain uses TRBV7-8 and TRBJ1-6; the D gene is possibly TRBD1 (6 bases). The CDR3 is made up of 15 amino acids. V lost 5 bases and J lost 4, with 12 bases in between. Germline V gene data show CDR1 as SGHVS and CDR2 as FQNEAQ. CDR3: CASSPRTAYNSPLHF. The CDR3 DNA reads TGTGCCAGCAGCCCCCGGACAGCATATAATTCACCCCTCCACTTT. Full variable domain (remainder filled in from reference TRBV7-8 and TRBJ1-6): GAGVSQSPRYKVAKRGQDVALRCDPISGHVSLFWYQQALGQGPEFLTYFQNEAQLDKSGLPSDRFFAERPEGSVSTLKIQRTQQEDSAVYLCASSPRTAYNSPLHFGNGTRLTVT.

The chain couples TRBV27 to TRBJ1-5; D call uncertain. Germline V gene data show CDR1 as MNHEY and CDR2 as SMNVEV (reference sequence). The CDR3 is 12 amino acids. V was shortened by 3 bases and J by 7 bases, with 7 bases between the two germline ends. CDR3: CASSFSGQPQHF. As DNA, the CDR3 is TGTGCCAGCAGTTTTTCTGGCCAGCCCCAGCATTTT.